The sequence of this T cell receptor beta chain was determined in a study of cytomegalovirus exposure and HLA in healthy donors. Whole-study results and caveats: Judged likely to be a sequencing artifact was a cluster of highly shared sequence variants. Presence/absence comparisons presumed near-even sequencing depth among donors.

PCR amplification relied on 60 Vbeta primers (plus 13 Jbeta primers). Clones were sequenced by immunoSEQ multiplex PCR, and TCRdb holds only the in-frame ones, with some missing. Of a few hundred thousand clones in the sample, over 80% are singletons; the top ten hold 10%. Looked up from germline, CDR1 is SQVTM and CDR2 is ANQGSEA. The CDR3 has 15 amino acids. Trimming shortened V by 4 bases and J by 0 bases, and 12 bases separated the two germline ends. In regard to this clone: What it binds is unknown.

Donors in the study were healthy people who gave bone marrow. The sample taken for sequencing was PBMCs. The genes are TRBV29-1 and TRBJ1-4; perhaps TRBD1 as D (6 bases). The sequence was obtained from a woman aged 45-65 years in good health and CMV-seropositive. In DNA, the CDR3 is TGCAGCGTTGCAGGGGACGTGGCAACTAATGAAAAACTGTTTTTT. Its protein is CSVAGDVATNEKLFF.